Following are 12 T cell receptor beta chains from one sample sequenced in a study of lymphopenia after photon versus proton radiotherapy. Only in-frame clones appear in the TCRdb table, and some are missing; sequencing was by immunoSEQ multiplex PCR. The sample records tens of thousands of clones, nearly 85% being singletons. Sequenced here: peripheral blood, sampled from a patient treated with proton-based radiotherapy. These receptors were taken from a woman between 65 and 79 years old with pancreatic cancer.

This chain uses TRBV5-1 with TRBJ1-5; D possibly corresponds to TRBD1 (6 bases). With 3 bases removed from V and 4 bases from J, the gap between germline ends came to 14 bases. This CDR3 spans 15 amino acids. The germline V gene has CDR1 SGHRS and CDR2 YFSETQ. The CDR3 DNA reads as TGCGCCAGCAGCTCCGAGGACAGCAGAAATCAGCCCCAGCATTTT. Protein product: CASSSEDSRNQPQHF.

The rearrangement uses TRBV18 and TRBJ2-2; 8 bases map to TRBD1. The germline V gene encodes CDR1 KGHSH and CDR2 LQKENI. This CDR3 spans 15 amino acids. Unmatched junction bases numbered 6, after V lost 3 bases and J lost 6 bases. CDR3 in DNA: TGTGCCAGCTCACCCGGGACAGGATCGTCCGGGGAGCTGTTTTTT. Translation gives CASSPGTGSSGELFF.

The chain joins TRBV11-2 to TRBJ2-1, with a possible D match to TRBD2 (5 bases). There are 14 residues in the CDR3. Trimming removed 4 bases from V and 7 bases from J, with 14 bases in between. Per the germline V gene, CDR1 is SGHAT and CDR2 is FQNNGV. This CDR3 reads CASSSGSSVNEQFF. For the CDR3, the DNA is TGTGCCAGCAGCTCGGGGTCTAGTGTGAATGAGCAGTTCTTC.

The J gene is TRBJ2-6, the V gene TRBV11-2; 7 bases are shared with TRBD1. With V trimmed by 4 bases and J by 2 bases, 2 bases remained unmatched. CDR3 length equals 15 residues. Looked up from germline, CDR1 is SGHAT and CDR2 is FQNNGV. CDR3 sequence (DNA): TGTGCCAGCAGCTCTCAGGGGGCTGGGGCCAACGTCCTGACTTTC. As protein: CASSSQGAGANVLTF. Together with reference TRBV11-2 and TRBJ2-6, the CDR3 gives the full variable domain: EAGVAQSPRYKIIEKRQSVAFWCNPISGHATLYWYQQILGQGPKLLIQFQNNGVVDDSQLPKDRFSAERLKGVDSTLKIQPAKLEDSAVYLCASSSQGAGANVLTFGAGSRLTVL.

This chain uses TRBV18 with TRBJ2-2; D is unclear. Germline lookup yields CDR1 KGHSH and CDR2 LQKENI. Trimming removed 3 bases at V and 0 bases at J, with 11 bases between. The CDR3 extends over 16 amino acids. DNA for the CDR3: TGTGCCAGCTCACCCCAAGCTTTACCGAACACCGGGGAGCTGTTTTTT. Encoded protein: CASSPQALPNTGELFF.

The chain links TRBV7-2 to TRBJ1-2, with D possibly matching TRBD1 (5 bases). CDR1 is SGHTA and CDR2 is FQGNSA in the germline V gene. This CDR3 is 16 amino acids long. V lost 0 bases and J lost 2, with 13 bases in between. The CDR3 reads CASSLAVREGNYGYTF. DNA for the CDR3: TGTGCCAGCAGCTTAGCTGTCCGGGAGGGGAACTATGGCTACACCTTC.

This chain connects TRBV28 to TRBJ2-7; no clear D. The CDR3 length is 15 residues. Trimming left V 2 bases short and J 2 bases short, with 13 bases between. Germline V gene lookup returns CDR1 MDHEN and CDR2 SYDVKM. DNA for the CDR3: TGTGCCAGCAGTTTAACGGCCGGCAGCCCCTACGAGCAGTACTTC. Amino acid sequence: CASSLTAGSPYEQYF.

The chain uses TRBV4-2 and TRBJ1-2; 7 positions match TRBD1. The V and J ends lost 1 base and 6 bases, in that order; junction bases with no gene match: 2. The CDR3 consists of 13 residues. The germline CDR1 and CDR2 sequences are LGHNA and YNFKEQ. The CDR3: CASSQAGQDGYTF. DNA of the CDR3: TGTGCCAGCAGCCAAGCCGGACAGGATGGCTACACCTTC.

This CDR3 reads CASSSSDPGQGLWEQYF. The CDR3 DNA sequence: TGTGCCAGCAGCTCGTCGGACCCGGGACAGGGGTTGTGGGAGCAGTACTTC. The V call is TRBV7-9, the J call TRBJ2-7; 10 bases match TRBD1. Germline V CDR1 and CDR2: SEHNR, FQNEAQ (reference sequence). The CDR3 totals 17 residues. The V segment lost 4 bases and the J segment 7 bases; nucleotides outside the gene matches: 16.

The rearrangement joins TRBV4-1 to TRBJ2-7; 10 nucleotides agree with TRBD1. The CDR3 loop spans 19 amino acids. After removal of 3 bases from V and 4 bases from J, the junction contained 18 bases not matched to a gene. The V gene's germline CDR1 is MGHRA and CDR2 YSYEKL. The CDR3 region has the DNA TGCGCCAGCAGCCACCTGACAGGGGGCGAGGTAGCCCGTTCTTACGAGCAGTACTTC. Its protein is CASSHLTGGEVARSYEQYF.

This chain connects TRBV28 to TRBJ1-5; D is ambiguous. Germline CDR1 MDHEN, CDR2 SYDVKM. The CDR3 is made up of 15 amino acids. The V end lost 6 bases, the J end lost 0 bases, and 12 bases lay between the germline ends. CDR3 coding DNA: TGTGCCAGCAGCCCCGGCGGGTATAGCAATCAGCCCCAGCATTTT. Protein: CASSPGGYSNQPQHF.

CDR3 DNA sequence: TGTGCCAGCAGCTCCGGGACTAGCTTCACCGGGGAGCTGTTTTTT. Translation gives CASSSGTSFTGELFF. The genes are TRBV7-2 and TRBJ2-2; 9 nucleotides agree with TRBD2. This CDR3 is 15 amino acids long. CDR1 is SGHTA, CDR2 FQGNSA, per germline. V was pared by 4 bases and J by 4 bases, with 4 bases of the junction left unmatched.